This TCR beta chain originates from a study of shared clonotypes between healthy human individuals (dated by TCRdb to 2019 to 2021). Context from the whole study: The cohort included three men and a couple of women between 18 and 49 years of age. Per donor, three plates each were used for CD4 naive and CD4 memory, two for CD8 naive, and one for CD8 memory. To estimate repertoire size and how much clonotypes are shared between individuals, the study performed deep sequencing of blood TCR repertoires from roughly five healthy adults. To increase sequencing depth and limit assay-specific biases, different laboratories used diverse techniques to prepare libraries and sequence TCR repertoires. Each donor's leukapheresis produced roughly between roughly 0.85 and 10 billion PBMCs. Study-wide findings and limitations: When four donors were compared, the shared fraction of clonotypes was about 5.4% for naive CD4, 3% to 4% for naive CD8, 2.3% for memory CD4, and under 0.5% for memory CD8. Naive subsets generally had larger estimated clonotype richness than memory subsets did. Sampling was restricted to blood, and TCR repertoires in tissues likely differ from the TCR repertoires found in blood. Because the study included only a small number of donors, the genetic and exposure-history diversity represented was limited. Compared with non-shared clonotypes, clonotypes shared by all four sorted-subset donors had higher generation probabilities. Pairwise subsampling indicated that sequencing depth was expected to affect the degree of clonotype sharing among donors. Rarefaction of sorted-subset datasets indicated incomplete sequencing despite the large sequencing depth.

Via the germline V gene, CDR1 is SGHNT and CDR2 YENEEA. V is shortened by 2 bases, J by 7 bases, and the region joining them spans 18 bases. The CDR3 goes from the cysteine to the phenylalanine over 16 residues. Only CDR3 DNA remains: 48 bases, in frame from the first base. As regards this clone: This clone's antigen is unknown. Base-call qualities are not available, and no considerably larger clone is one nucleotide away.

The donors were healthy, HIV-negative adults with no recently reported acute infections or vaccinations. Every donor was a Caucasian adult living in Nashville, Tennessee, USA. CD4+ T cells were enriched by magnetic negative selection; naive cells were then positively selected on CD45RA, and the negative fraction formed the memory subset. Blood was obtained by leukapheresis, after which PBMCs were separated by Ficoll-Histopaque density gradient centrifugation and cryopreserved in liquid nitrogen vapor phase. Analytical flow cytometry was used to check the purity and quantity of each magnetically sorted T cell population. Each sorted fraction had its genomic DNA isolated and then quantified by UV absorbance on a Nanodrop 2000c. Using the deep immunoSEQ assay, TCR CDR3 regions were amplified from genomic DNA by multiplex PCR. Genomic DNA extracted from each cell subset was distributed evenly over all wells of several immunoSEQ 96-well plates, and each plate served as one replicate. For sorted subsets, each replicate PCR was loaded with 150 to 250 ng genomic DNA, equivalent to 30,000 or so T cell genomes. Purified libraries were measured with a Qubit 3.0 fluorometer, size-checked on a Bioanalyzer 2100, and measured again with the KAPA Library Quantification kit. Each immunoSEQ 96-well plate was sequenced on its own single-read 150-cycle Illumina NextSeq 550 flow cell. In the authors' own workflow: Because the immunoSEQ output held only junctional sequences and lacked quality scores, the filtering could not match the filtering applied to full-length reads. Sequences were annotated with PyIR, a Python wrapper for IgBLAST v1.9, using IMGT germline references to assign V/J genes and CDR3. Reads with weak V/J assignments (E-value above 1e-6), missing CDR3, stop codons, out-of-frame junctions, or ambiguous translated residues were removed. V3J clonotypes were defined as sequences sharing an identical inferred V gene, J gene, and CDR3 amino acid sequence. The percentage overlap between two repertoires was calculated by dividing the number of shared unique clonotypes by the size of the smaller repertoire. Richness of each repertoire was evaluated using RTK rarefaction, the Chao1 estimator, and Recon v2.1 estimates of unobserved clonotypes. For all TCRbeta clonotypes obtained by the gDNA method from four donors, generation probabilities were computed with OLGA. TCRdb mirrors the immuneACCESS table, restricted to in-frame sequences. Some clones are absent from its copies; in checked studies, under half trace to an unresolved V gene, and the reason for the others is unknown. The V and J calls and the clone size are those of that table, but D and trimming were determined from the DNA. In this sample the table shows a few million clones, approximately 92% of which occur a single time. The ten largest clones take up over 0.12% of the sample.

Recombination linked TRBV11-3 to TRBJ2-1; no confident D gene assignment can be made. The sample consisted of naive CD4+ T cells sorted from blood. In the paper's terms, the cell subset or site label means: CD45RA+ positively selected. This TCR was sampled from a young man in good health. The CDR3 reads as follows: CASSLSGSSQRNEQFF. The sequenced DNA is TGTGCCAGCAGCTTATCGGGTAGCAGCCAGAGGAATGAGCAGTTCTTC.